The rows below give T cell receptor beta chains drawn from one sample of a study of T cell repertoires in cytomegalovirus infection. MiXCR was run by TCRdb on the reads, yielding one entry per CDR3 protein. The table includes 100,000 to 150,000 distinct CDR3 sequences, roughly 8.2% detected once. Material for sequencing was PBMCs. Receptors originate from a human donor in good health (CMV status not recorded). Some clones in this sample may be carry-over from other donors' samples. The CDR3 runs from the conserved cysteine through the conserved F or W. The D gene is left open where the match is weak. Part of the rows lack a size; the others show once, few, many or a class for expanded clones.

NA | TRBJ2-7 | NA | TRBV2 | TGTGCCAGCAGTCGGGACGGGGAAGGGTACGAGCAGTACTTC | CASSRDGEGYEQYF
many | TRBJ1-2 | NA | TRBV25-1 | TGTGCCAGCAGGATGTCCGGGGGCAGTGGCTACACCTTC | CASRMSGGSGYTF
many | TRBJ1-6 | TRBD1 | TRBV6-1 | TGTGCCAGCAGTTCCACCACACCGGGACAGGGAAATTCACCCCTCCACTTT | CASSSTTPGQGNSPLHF
many | TRBJ1-2 | TRBD1 | TRBV20-1 | TGCAGTGCTGATCAACAGGGGTACTATGGCTACACCTTC | CSADQQGYYGYTF
many | TRBJ1-1 | NA | TRBV28 | TGTGCCAGCAGTCTACCAAAGCGTACACCTAAAGCTTTCTTT | CASSLPKRTPKAFF
many | TRBJ2-5 | TRBD2 | TRBV20-1 | TGCAGCGCCCACCCCGGGCCACCAATAGCGGGGACCCAGTACTTC | CSAHPGPPIAGTQYF
many | TRBJ2-2 | NA | TRBV19 | TGTGCCAGTAGTATTCGGGGGGCCCCCGGGGAGCTGTTTTTT | CASSIRGAPGELFF